The rows below give T cell receptor beta chains drawn from one sample of a study of a mutant IDH1 vaccine in newly diagnosed glioma. The assay was immunoSEQ multiplex PCR, and TCRdb's table has in-frame clones only and misses some. The sample shows about 54,000 clones, approximately 80% of them seen only once. For these receptors, no antigen is known. This specimen consisted of PBMCs, obtained from a glioma patient whose treatment included an IDH1 peptide vaccine. Receptors originate from a man aged 35-49 years with glioma. CDR3s include the opening cysteine and the closing phenylalanine or tryptophan. A D gene is named only where the DNA matches it firmly. Part of the rows lack a size; the others show once, few, many or a class for expanded clones.

d_gene: -
abundance: -
j_gene: TRBJ1-6
v_gene: TRBV10-2
CDR3aa: CASSEAGRASPLHF
CDR3nt: TGCGCCAGCAGTGAGGCGGGCAGGGCTTCACCCCTCCACTTT

d_gene: TRBD2
abundance: -
j_gene: TRBJ2-3
v_gene: TRBV6-6
CDR3aa: CASTAGGAGSDTQYF
CDR3nt: TGTGCCAGCACCGCCGGGGGGGCCGGGTCGGATACGCAGTATTTT

d_gene: -
abundance: -
j_gene: TRBJ1-6
v_gene: TRBV6-1
CDR3aa: CASSGRSLNSPLHF
CDR3nt: TGTGCCAGCAGTGGCCGGAGCCTTAATTCACCCCTCCACTTT

d_gene: TRBD2
abundance: -
j_gene: TRBJ2-7
v_gene: TRBV7-2
CDR3aa: CASSLERGGYEQYF
CDR3nt: TGTGCCAGCAGCTTAGAACGCGGGGGCTACGAGCAGTACTTC

d_gene: -
abundance: once
j_gene: TRBJ2-7
v_gene: TRBV15
CDR3aa: CATSRARQQYEQYF
CDR3nt: TGTGCCACCAGCAGAGCCCGACAGCAGTACGAGCAGTACTTC

d_gene: TRBD2
abundance: once
j_gene: TRBJ2-5
v_gene: TRBV6-1
CDR3aa: CASSELAGDQETQYF
CDR3nt: TGTGCCAGCAGTGAGCTAGCGGGGGACCAAGAGACCCAGTACTTC

d_gene: -
abundance: once
j_gene: TRBJ2-2
v_gene: TRBV5-1
CDR3aa: CASSLDYRGTGELFF
CDR3nt: TGCGCCAGCAGCTTGGACTACCGAGGCACCGGGGAGCTGTTTTTT

d_gene: -
abundance: -
j_gene: TRBJ1-6
v_gene: TRBV10-2
CDR3aa: CATSGSGNSPLHF
CDR3nt: TGCGCCACCTCGGGGTCAGGGAATTCACCCCTCCACTTT

d_gene: -
abundance: -
j_gene: TRBJ1-6
v_gene: TRBV6-5
CDR3aa: CASSYVGGGSPLHF
CDR3nt: TGTGCCAGCAGTTACGTGGGGGGGGGTTCACCCCTCCACTTT

d_gene: -
abundance: -
j_gene: TRBJ1-1
v_gene: TRBV19
CDR3aa: CASSGLFGVGNAEAFF
CDR3nt: TGTGCCAGTAGTGGATTGTTTGGGGTGGGGAACGCTGAAGCTTTCTTT

d_gene: -
abundance: -
j_gene: TRBJ1-1
v_gene: TRBV4-1
CDR3aa: CASSLPGGAEAFF
CDR3nt: TGCGCCAGCAGCCTGCCGGGGGGCGCTGAAGCTTTCTTT

d_gene: -
abundance: once
j_gene: TRBJ2-3
v_gene: TRBV5-1
CDR3aa: CASSFLVTDTQYF
CDR3nt: TGCGCCAGCAGCTTCCTAGTAACAGATACGCAGTATTTT

d_gene: TRBD1
abundance: -
j_gene: TRBJ1-2
v_gene: TRBV5-4
CDR3aa: CASSSPGGDYGYTF
CDR3nt: TGTGCCAGCAGCTCGCCAGGGGGGGACTATGGCTACACCTTC

d_gene: -
abundance: -
j_gene: TRBJ1-5
v_gene: TRBV25-1
CDR3aa: CASSESQGNQPQHF
CDR3nt: TGTGCCAGCAGTGAATCGCAGGGCAATCAGCCCCAGCATTTT

d_gene: TRBD1
abundance: -
j_gene: TRBJ1-5
v_gene: TRBV19
CDR3aa: CASRQRMTGVEEPQHF
CDR3nt: TGTGCCAGTAGACAAAGAATGACAGGGGTGGAGGAGCCCCAGCATTTT

d_gene: -
abundance: -
j_gene: TRBJ1-6
v_gene: TRBV30
CDR3aa: CAWSVLAYNSPLHF
CDR3nt: TGTGCCTGGAGTGTACTGGCTTATAATTCACCCCTCCACTTT

d_gene: -
abundance: -
j_gene: TRBJ1-4
v_gene: TRBV5-6
CDR3aa: CASSLGGQGLLANEKLFF
CDR3nt: TGTGCCAGCAGCTTAGGGGGTCAGGGGCTCTTGGCTAATGAAAAACTGTTTTTT

d_gene: TRBD1
abundance: few
j_gene: TRBJ1-5
v_gene: TRBV18
CDR3aa: CASSPGTGRGLGQPQHF
CDR3nt: TGTGCCAGCTCACCCGGGACAGGGAGAGGTCTGGGACAGCCCCAGCATTTT

d_gene: -
abundance: -
j_gene: TRBJ2-5
v_gene: TRBV7-9
CDR3aa: CASSNLPETQYF
CDR3nt: TGTGCCAGCAGCAATCTCCCGGAGACCCAGTACTTC

d_gene: TRBD1
abundance: -
j_gene: TRBJ2-1
v_gene: TRBV4-1
CDR3aa: CASSPRDRVTHEQFF
CDR3nt: TGCGCCAGCAGCCCCCGGGACAGGGTTACCCATGAGCAGTTCTTC

d_gene: TRBD1
abundance: once
j_gene: TRBJ2-7
v_gene: TRBV5-1
CDR3aa: CASSGDRGYEQYF
CDR3nt: TGCGCCAGCAGTGGGGACAGGGGCTACGAGCAGTACTTC

d_gene: TRBD1
abundance: -
j_gene: TRBJ1-5
v_gene: TRBV5-1
CDR3aa: CASSLGGQGAGSNQPQHF
CDR3nt: TGCGCCAGCAGCTTGGGAGGACAGGGGGCAGGAAGCAATCAGCCCCAGCATTTT

d_gene: -
abundance: -
j_gene: TRBJ1-2
v_gene: TRBV5-6
CDR3aa: CASSLNYGYTF
CDR3nt: TGTGCCAGCAGCCTTAACTATGGCTACACCTTC

d_gene: TRBD2
abundance: -
j_gene: TRBJ2-7
v_gene: TRBV6-1
CDR3aa: CASSAAGAGSYEQYF
CDR3nt: TGTGCCAGCAGTGCAGCGGGGGCAGGGTCCTACGAGCAGTACTTC

d_gene: -
abundance: -
j_gene: TRBJ2-7
v_gene: TRBV18
CDR3aa: CASSPGRNEQYF
CDR3nt: TGTGCCAGCTCACCGGGACGGAACGAGCAGTACTTC

d_gene: -
abundance: -
j_gene: TRBJ2-1
v_gene: TRBV4-1
CDR3aa: CASSRQGLPSSYNEQFF
CDR3nt: TGCGCCAGCAGCCGCCAGGGACTGCCTAGCTCCTACAATGAGCAGTTCTTC

d_gene: TRBD1
abundance: -
j_gene: TRBJ1-2
v_gene: TRBV6-5
CDR3aa: CASTFGTGRNYGYTF
CDR3nt: TGTGCCAGCACCTTCGGGACAGGGCGTAACTATGGCTACACCTTC

d_gene: TRBD2
abundance: few
j_gene: TRBJ2-1
v_gene: TRBV14
CDR3aa: CASSQDRGTTYNEQFF
CDR3nt: TGTGCCAGCAGCCAAGACCGAGGGACTACCTACAATGAGCAGTTCTTC

d_gene: -
abundance: -
j_gene: TRBJ1-5
v_gene: TRBV7-9
CDR3aa: CASSLVGGIGNQPQHF
CDR3nt: TGTGCCAGCAGCTTAGTAGGGGGTATTGGCAATCAGCCCCAGCATTTT

d_gene: TRBD1
abundance: -
j_gene: TRBJ1-1
v_gene: TRBV4-1
CDR3aa: CASSQEDWEDRENTEAFF
CDR3nt: TGCGCCAGCAGCCAAGAGGATTGGGAGGACAGGGAGAACACTGAAGCTTTCTTT

d_gene: -
abundance: -
j_gene: TRBJ2-7
v_gene: TRBV23-1
CDR3aa: CASSQCSQGLGVYEQYF
CDR3nt: TGCGCCAGCAGTCAATGCTCCCAGGGGTTGGGAGTGTACGAGCAGTACTTC

d_gene: -
abundance: few
j_gene: TRBJ1-5
v_gene: TRBV19
CDR3aa: CASSIPAYNQPQHF
CDR3nt: TGTGCCAGTAGTATACCCGCCTACAATCAGCCCCAGCATTTT

d_gene: -
abundance: -
j_gene: TRBJ1-1
v_gene: TRBV20-1
CDR3aa: CSASHEWAAFF
CDR3nt: TGCAGTGCTTCCCACGAATGGGCCGCTTTCTTT

d_gene: -
abundance: -
j_gene: TRBJ2-7
v_gene: TRBV2
CDR3aa: CASSDGASSARTYEQYF
CDR3nt: TGTGCCAGCAGTGATGGGGCGTCCAGTGCCAGGACCTACGAGCAGTACTTC

d_gene: -
abundance: -
j_gene: TRBJ2-1
v_gene: TRBV7-2
CDR3aa: CASSLGWAYNEQFF
CDR3nt: TGTGCCAGCAGCCTCGGATGGGCCTACAATGAGCAGTTCTTC

d_gene: -
abundance: -
j_gene: TRBJ1-5
v_gene: TRBV19
CDR3aa: CASRNGVRGSNQPQHF
CDR3nt: TGTGCCAGTAGAAATGGGGTTAGGGGGAGCAATCAGCCCCAGCATTTT

d_gene: -
abundance: -
j_gene: TRBJ1-5
v_gene: TRBV5-6
CDR3aa: CASSFRDQPQHF
CDR3nt: TGTGCCAGCAGCTTCCGGGATCAGCCCCAGCATTTT

d_gene: -
abundance: once
j_gene: TRBJ2-1
v_gene: TRBV29-1
CDR3aa: CSVEEGGNEQFF
CDR3nt: TGCAGCGTTGAAGAGGGGGGCAATGAGCAGTTCTTC

d_gene: -
abundance: -
j_gene: TRBJ2-7
v_gene: TRBV7-9
CDR3aa: CASKGGDGIGEQYF
CDR3nt: TGTGCCAGCAAGGGCGGGGACGGGATTGGCGAGCAGTACTTC

d_gene: TRBD1
abundance: -
j_gene: TRBJ1-1
v_gene: TRBV5-1
CDR3aa: CASSNGQGVAGTEAFF
CDR3nt: TGCGCCAGCAGCAATGGACAGGGGGTAGCTGGCACTGAAGCTTTCTTT

d_gene: TRBD1
abundance: once
j_gene: TRBJ2-7
v_gene: TRBV19
CDR3aa: CASSNGQGTYEQYF
CDR3nt: TGTGCCAGTAGTAACGGACAGGGGACCTACGAGCAGTACTTC

d_gene: -
abundance: once
j_gene: TRBJ2-1
v_gene: TRBV6-5
CDR3aa: CASSLGRYNEQFF
CDR3nt: TGTGCCAGCAGCCTAGGGCGCTACAATGAGCAGTTCTTC

d_gene: TRBD2
abundance: -
j_gene: TRBJ2-5
v_gene: TRBV6-1
CDR3aa: CASSAPTWLAGGETQYF
CDR3nt: TGTGCCAGCAGTGCCCCCACGTGGCTAGCGGGCGGAGAGACCCAGTACTTC

d_gene: -
abundance: -
j_gene: TRBJ1-2
v_gene: TRBV30
CDR3aa: CASATKIGGPVYGYTF
CDR3nt: TGTGCCTCCGCGACGAAGATAGGTGGGCCAGTCTATGGCTACACCTTC

d_gene: TRBD1
abundance: few
j_gene: TRBJ1-6
v_gene: TRBV5-1
CDR3aa: CASSLDGQGNNSPLHF
CDR3nt: TGCGCCAGCAGCTTGGATGGACAGGGTAATAATTCACCCCTCCACTTT

d_gene: -
abundance: -
j_gene: TRBJ1-1
v_gene: TRBV7-9
CDR3aa: CASSLPGGQSEAFF
CDR3nt: TGTGCCAGCAGTCTCCCGGGGGGGCAGTCTGAAGCTTTCTTT

d_gene: -
abundance: -
j_gene: TRBJ2-7
v_gene: TRBV18
CDR3aa: CASSFHPPDRPYEQYF
CDR3nt: TGTGCCAGCTCATTCCACCCCCCGGACAGACCCTACGAGCAGTACTTC

d_gene: -
abundance: -
j_gene: TRBJ1-1
v_gene: TRBV6-5
CDR3aa: CASTRTPRNTEAFF
CDR3nt: TGTGCCAGCACCCGCACTCCCAGGAACACTGAAGCTTTCTTT

d_gene: -
abundance: -
j_gene: TRBJ1-5
v_gene: TRBV29-1
CDR3aa: CSVEDPGSTGGPQHF
CDR3nt: TGCAGCGTTGAAGATCCGGGGTCGACCGGGGGGCCCCAGCATTTT

d_gene: TRBD1
abundance: once
j_gene: TRBJ1-2
v_gene: TRBV30
CDR3aa: CAWSGTGARGYTF
CDR3nt: TGTGCCTGGAGTGGGACAGGGGCTAGGGGCTACACCTTC

d_gene: -
abundance: -
j_gene: TRBJ1-1
v_gene: TRBV7-9
CDR3aa: CASERGTNTEAFF
CDR3nt: TGTGCCAGCGAACGGGGAACGAACACTGAAGCTTTCTTT

d_gene: -
abundance: -
j_gene: TRBJ2-4
v_gene: TRBV30
CDR3aa: CAWIGGGKNIQYF
CDR3nt: TGTGCCTGGATAGGAGGGGGCAAAAACATTCAGTACTTC

d_gene: -
abundance: -
j_gene: TRBJ1-6
v_gene: TRBV5-4
CDR3aa: CASSAGINSPLHF
CDR3nt: TGTGCCAGCTCAGCGGGGATCAATTCACCCCTCCACTTT